The 24 T cell receptor beta chains presented below share a single source sample, sequenced in a study of cytomegalovirus exposure and HLA in healthy donors. With 60 Vbeta and 13 Jbeta primers, the PCR was carried out. Sequenced by immunoSEQ multiplex PCR; TCRdb stores in-frame clones only, minus some. Found here are roughly 220,000 clones, roughly 80% of them singletons; the top ten hold approximately 2.9%. The sequencing sample was made of PBMCs. Source of these receptors: a man aged 30 to 39 in good health and CMV-seronegative.

This clone showed up just once. The rearrangement uses TRBV5-1 and TRBJ2-3, with TRBD2 identical over 10 bases. This CDR3 comprises 16 residues. Germline CDR1 reads SGHRS; CDR2 reads YFSETQ. The V and J ends lost 1 base and 5 bases, in that order; junction bases with no gene match: 7. CDR3 region: CASSLNVAGGRDTQYF. CDR3 sequence (DNA): TGCGCCAGCAGCTTGAATGTAGCGGGGGGTCGAGATACGCAGTATTTT.

This chain uses TRBV5-1 with TRBJ2-7, with 11 bases fitting TRBD2. Germline V lookup: CDR1 SGHRS, CDR2 YFSETQ. Trimming cost V 2 bases and J 4 bases; bases outside gene matches: 8. The CDR3 has 16 amino acids. CDR3 loop: CASSLLAGAGDYEQYF. The CDR3 coding sequence is TGCGCCAGCAGCTTACTAGCGGGGGCGGGAGATTACGAGCAGTACTTC.

This clone appeared a few times. The sample carries other DNA sequences with the same CDR3. The chain joins TRBV9 to TRBJ2-7; 10 bases fit TRBD2. The CDR3 length is 14 residues. The germline CDR1 and CDR2 sequences are SGDLS and YYNGEE. The J segment lost 3 bases and the V segment lost 2 bases, leaving 2 bases of the junction unmatched. CDR3 in amino acids: CASSVASGGYEQYF. The CDR3 DNA is TGTGCCAGCAGCGTTGCTAGCGGGGGCTACGAGCAGTACTTC.

V gene TRBV7-9 combines with J gene TRBJ1-4; D remains unclear. The germline V and J ends were trimmed by 1 base and 4 bases, with 19 bases remaining between them. The CDR3 runs 18 residues. The germline gives CDR1 SEHNR, CDR2 FQNEAQ (reference sequence). CDR3 coding DNA: TGTGCCAGCAGCTTAGTCGTCATGCGGGATCACCTTAATGAAAAACTGTTTTTT. It codes for CASSLVVMRDHLNEKLFF.

This sequence joins TRBV6-1 and TRBJ2-7; D unresolved. V shed 6 bases and J shed 5 bases, with 8 bases lying between them. Germline CDR1 reads MNHNS; CDR2 reads SASEGT. The CDR3 length is 11 residues. The CDR3 bases are TGTGCCAGCAGCCCCGTCCACGAGCAGTACTTC. Translation gives CASSPVHEQYF.

V usage is TRBV27 and J usage is TRBJ2-3; D not certain. Germline lookup yields CDR1 MNHEY and CDR2 SMNVEV (reference sequence). Trimming took 6 bases from V and 3 from J, leaving 7 bases between them. The CDR3 has 12 residues. This chain's CDR3 is CASRDRTDTQYF. The CDR3 coding sequence is TGTGCCAGCAGAGATCGGACAGATACGCAGTATTTT.

The chain has TRBV10-3 and TRBJ2-7, with 8 bases aligning to TRBD1. The CDR3 sequence is 13 residues long. The germline V gene encodes CDR1 ENHRY and CDR2 SYGVKD. The ends lost 4 bases at V and 6 bases at J; junction bases unmatched: 5. The CDR3 region is CAISGFTGGEQYF. The CDR3 DNA reads as TGTGCCATCAGTGGATTCACAGGGGGCGAGCAGTACTTC.

The V call is TRBV6-1, the J call TRBJ1-1; 7 bases line up with TRBD1. Germline loops: CDR1 MNHNS, CDR2 SASEGT. The CDR3 consists of 14 residues. The V and J ends lost 6 bases and 2 bases, in that order; junction bases with no gene match: 6. CDR3 in amino acids: CASSLDRVNTEAFF. The CDR3 DNA sequence: TGTGCCAGCAGCCTCGACAGGGTAAACACTGAAGCTTTCTTT.

The gene calls are TRBV4-1 and TRBJ1-4, with D unresolved. The CDR3 totals 16 residues. CDR1 is MGHRA and CDR2 is YSYEKL in the germline V gene. V lost 4 bases and J lost 3, with 15 bases in between. The CDR3 is CASSLLRVVSNEKLFF. In DNA, the CDR3 is TGCGCCAGCAGCCTCCTGAGGGTGGTTTCTAATGAAAAACTGTTTTTT.

This sequence joins TRBV7-5 and TRBJ2-3; the listed D gene, TRBD2, was not tested against the DNA. TRBV7-5 is listed as a pseudogene. The CDR3 extends over 17 amino acids. CDR3 nucleotides: TGTGCCAGAAGCTCCCCTCTCCTAGCGGGGACCACAGATACGCAGTATTTT. Its protein product is CARSSPLLAGTTDTQYF.

This clone was counted only a few times. The chain carries TRBV5-1 and TRBJ2-7; 15 nucleotides match TRBD2. Per the germline V gene, CDR1 is SGHRS and CDR2 is YFSETQ. This CDR3 is 16 amino acids long. V lost 3 bases to trimming and J lost 4 bases; unmatched junction nucleotides: 5. The CDR3 nucleotides read TGCGCCAGCAGCTGGACGGGACTAGCGGGGGGTTACGAGCAGTACTTC. This gives the protein CASSWTGLAGGYEQYF.

This clone appeared a few times. The rearrangement links TRBV25-1 to TRBJ1-2; TRBD1 aligns across 7 bases. Per germline, CDR1 MGHDK and CDR2 SYGVNS. CDR3 length: 14 amino acids. Losses at the gene ends were 4 bases for V and 6 bases for J; bases not matched to a gene: 8. CDR3 region: CASSVNRGTNGYTF. As DNA, the CDR3 is TGTGCCAGCAGTGTGAACAGGGGAACTAATGGCTACACCTTC.

With respect to this clone: The sample has other DNA sequences that encode this CDR3 too. The V gene is TRBV5-1, the J gene TRBJ1-6, with 9 bases lining up with TRBD1. Trimming took 1 base from V and 7 from J; bases not matched to a gene: 3. The CDR3 contains 15 residues. Germline CDR1 is SGHRS and CDR2 is YFSETQ. The CDR3 here is CASSLPGQGNSPLHF. The CDR3 nucleotides are TGCGCCAGCAGCTTGCCGGGACAGGGAAATTCACCCCTCCACTTT.

This clone has more than one count but fewer than ten. This chain connects TRBV6-1 to TRBJ1-5, with 11 nucleotides matching TRBD1. V lost 6 bases to trimming and J lost 11 bases; unmatched junction nucleotides: 12. In germline, CDR1 is MNHNS, CDR2 SASEGT. The CDR3 has 15 residues. The DNA of the CDR3 is TGTGCCAGCAGGGGTCTAGGGGGACAGGGGGGTACCCAGCATTTT. This translates into CASRGLGGQGGTQHF.

The rearrangement links TRBV12-5 to TRBJ1-1; no definite D call. The length of the CDR3 is 16 residues. The V end lost 0 bases, the J end lost 5 bases, and 16 bases lay between the germline ends. The germline V gene encodes CDR1 LGHNT and CDR2 FRNRAP. The CDR3 sequence: CASGLVAPGGSTEAFF. CDR3 in DNA: TGTGCTAGTGGTTTGGTAGCCCCAGGTGGGTCTACTGAAGCTTTCTTT.

The chain couples TRBV2 to TRBJ1-2; 11 bases are shared with TRBD1. Trimming cost V 5 bases and J 3 bases; bases outside gene matches: 5. The CDR3 covers 15 residues. Per germline, CDR1 SNHLY and CDR2 FYNNEI. CDR3 region: CASSTRDRGYYGYTF. The CDR3 region has the DNA TGTGCCAGCAGTACCCGGGACAGGGGGTACTATGGCTACACCTTC. The entire variable domain, with the rest obtained from reference TRBV2 and TRBJ1-2, is as follows: EPEVTQTPSHQVTQMGQEVILRCVPISNHLYFYWYRQILGQKVEFLVSFYNNEISEKSEIFDDQFSVERPDGSNFTLKIRSTKLEDSAMYFCASSTRDRGYYGYTFGSGTRLTVV.

V and J are TRBV15 and TRBJ1-5; D possibly corresponds to TRBD1 (6 bases). CDR1 is LNHNV and CDR2 is YYDKDF in the germline V gene (reference sequence). This CDR3 contains 13 residues. V gave up 6 bases and J gave up 8 bases, with 14 bases separating them. In DNA form, the CDR3 reads TGTGCCACCAGTATAGGGGGGGCAGAGCCCCAGCATTTT. It yields the protein CATSIGGAEPQHF.

Here the CDR3 reads CASRTGQGSVYGYTF. For the CDR3, the DNA is TGTGCCAGCAGGACGGGACAGGGAAGCGTCTATGGCTACACCTTC. The chain combines TRBV6-1 with TRBJ1-2; 9 bases are shared with TRBD1. Trimming removed 6 bases from V and 4 bases from J; junction bases left unmatched: 9. The CDR3 contains 15 residues. Per the germline V gene, CDR1 is MNHNS and CDR2 is SASEGT.

The chain joins TRBV5-4 to TRBJ2-5; 12 positions agree with TRBD2. Germline CDR1 is SGHNT and CDR2 is YYREEE (reference sequence). CDR3 length equals 16 residues. Trimming removed 0 bases from V and 5 bases from J; junction bases left unmatched: 5. CDR3 sequence reads: CASSLASGGAIETQYF. CDR3 DNA: TGTGCCAGCAGCTTGGCTAGCGGGGGGGCAATTGAGACCCAGTACTTC. Complete variable domain (other parts from reference TRBV5-4 and TRBJ2-5): ETGVTQSPTHLIKTRGQQVTLRCSSQSGHNTVSWYQQALGQGPQFIFQYYREEENGRGNFPPRFSGLQFPNYSSELNVNALELDDSALYLCASSLASGGAIETQYFGPGTRLLVL.

This chain connects TRBV7-2 to TRBJ1-3; TRBD1 aligns across 12 bases. With 5 bases clipped from V and 13 bases from J, the junction kept 6 bases outside the gene matches. The length of the CDR3 is 13 residues. Germline V gives CDR1 SGHTA, CDR2 FQGNSA. This chain's CDR3 is CASSRDRGREIYF. Here the CDR3 DNA reads TGTGCCAGCAGCCGGGACAGGGGGCGAGAGATATATTTT.

The chain is built from TRBV25-1 and TRBJ1-2; D is ambiguous. Between the trimmed V and J ends, which lost 8 bases and 3 bases, there was a span of 7 bases. This CDR3 contains 11 residues. Germline CDR1 is MGHDK and CDR2 is SYGVNS. As DNA, the CDR3 is TGTGCCAGCTACGGAGACTATGGCTACACCTTC. Its protein product is CASYGDYGYTF.

The chain employs TRBV7-2 and TRBJ2-7; weak D call: TRBD1 (5 bases). Deletions cut 4 bases from V and 2 bases from J, with 15 bases between. The length of the CDR3 is 15 residues. CDR1 is SGHTA and CDR2 is FQGNSA in the germline V gene. The CDR3 nucleotides are TGTGCCAGCAGCTACGACAGTACAGCGCCCTACGAGCAGTACTTC. Translated, it gives CASSYDSTAPYEQYF. Based on the CDR3 plus reference TRBV7-2 and TRBJ2-7, the full variable domain is GAGVSQSPSNKVTEKGKDVELRCDPISGHTALYWYRQSLGQGLEFLIYFQGNSAPDKSGLPSDRFSAERTGGSVSTLTIQRTQQEDSAVYLCASSYDSTAPYEQYFGPGTRLTVT.

The V gene is TRBV2, the J gene TRBJ1-5; a weak D match, TRBD1 (6 bases). Germline V lookup: CDR1 SNHLY, CDR2 FYNNEI. Trimming stripped 6 bases from V and 7 bases from J, with 19 bases between. CDR3 length equals 15 residues. The CDR3 coding sequence is TGTGCCAGCAGAACCCAACAGGGAATTGGACAGCCCCAGCATTTT. This translates into CASRTQQGIGQPQHF.

The chain's CDR3 is CASADSALTDTQYF. The CDR3, as DNA: TGTGCCAGCGCGGACAGCGCCTTAACAGATACGCAGTATTTT. The V gene is TRBV6-1, the J gene TRBJ2-3, with D maybe TRBD1 (6 bases). In germline, CDR1 is MNHNS, CDR2 SASEGT. This CDR3 has 14 residues. V lost 8 bases and J lost 3, with 15 bases in between.